The present TCR beta chain was sequenced within a study of cytomegalovirus exposure and HLA in healthy donors (dated by TCRdb to the late 2010s). Turning to the overall study: An earlier analysis of some 600 of the donors reported 250 to 300 Gb of sequence data and some 110 million unique TCR beta sequences obtained from about 170 million T cells. An early release that covered fewer than 750 HLA-typed donors contained approximately 300 gigabases of sequencing data and 85 million to 100 million unique TCR sequences. Of the roughly 390 genotyped donors, about 80% fell in the genetic ancestry cluster associated with self-reported Caucasian donors. The aim of the study was to test whether cataloging public T cell receptors could identify signatures of past pathogen exposure. Using immunosequencing, the study profiled T cell repertoires from 500 to 800 subjects and related those repertoires to cytomegalovirus serostatus. Besides the first cohort of 666 subjects, a separate validation cohort made up of some 110 different subjects was used. To predict cytomegalovirus infection status, the study brought together high-throughput TCR immunosequencing, statistical association of individual TCRs with disease status, and machine learning. To study patterns of TCR occurrence, a later analysis re-analyzed previously published TCR beta repertoires from 550 to 800 donors and added high-resolution HLA genotyping. In the later analysis, no new phenotypic data were used to find candidate immune exposures; instead, reliance was placed on TCR beta sequences and their occurrence across donors. To decide whether each TCR beta V gene segment behaved as functional or pseudogenic, an earlier analysis of several hundred of the donors relied on high-throughput TCR beta sequencing. Donor age, sex, ethnicity and CMV serostatus were compiled alongside the repertoire data. A later genetic analysis took genome-wide SNP genotypes for about 65% of the roughly 670 donors and used that subset as a discovery cohort. Every discovery cohort repertoire had been produced on one sequencing platform. HLA typing included class I and class II loci at four-digit resolution. Typing coverage differed by locus: A, B, C, DRB1 and DQB1 were typed in roughly 620-630 donors, DQA1 in approximately 520, DPA1 in 600 to 610, and DPB1 in around 440. Several DR-DQ haplotypes were treated as single units for association and clustering because of strong linkage in the cohort. Across 398 genotyped donors of the cohort, an average of roughly 230,000 unique TCR beta nucleotide sequences per donor were sequenced, and 15% to 20% of those sequences were non-productive. Results and caveats for the whole study, not just this receptor: A later genetic analysis associated a missense DCLRE1C variant with V-gene and J-gene trimming of TCR beta chains, and an independent cohort replicated the association. Approximately 18 rarely observed V segments, including chromosome 9 orphons, were excluded from the earlier analysis of about 610 of the donors because counts were too low. In a later analysis, the rate of TCR association differed among HLA loci, with DRB1 alleles having the most associated TCRs and HLA-C alleles having the fewest. A later analysis found that most CMV-associated TCR beta chains appeared HLA-restricted, with HLA associations seemingly driven largely by CMV exposure. Linkage disequilibrium might explain the correlated functional status among segregating V segments, but an unknown experimental factor could not be excluded. According to the authors, the approach could potentially be generalized to other disease states and immunological phenotypes. Because some donors lacked HLA typing at each locus, the association tests relied only on the typed subset. Across donors, most TCR sequences were observed very rarely, whereas some public TCRs were present in many individuals. The 87-base-pair reads could not distinguish some IMGT-functional V segments, including TRBV6-2 and TRBV6-3, so those segments were excluded. When HLA alleles, especially DR and DQ, strongly co-occurred, TCR associations were difficult to assign to individual alleles. In the study, some 160 TCR beta chains were listed as associated with cytomegalovirus. In an earlier analysis of 587 of the donors, most TCR beta V segments were observed in productive rearrangements about 87% or about 30% of the time, broadly matching IMGT annotations. Compared with the approximately 710-donor mean, donors in an Asian-associated ancestry cluster had fewer N-insertions in productive TCRs, according to a later genetic analysis. The classifier was reported to diagnose cytomegalovirus status with high specificity and sensitivity in both the original and validation cohorts. The cohort was sequenced for TCR beta chains only, and without alpha or paired-chain data the features that could be detected were limited. Immune exposure information for the cohort was limited to CMV serostatus. Sequencing depth was assumed to be roughly uniform across donors in the presence/absence analyses, though that assumption may not hold. A few of the identified cytomegalovirus-associated TCR beta chains were confirmed in vitro to be specific for cytomegalovirus antigens. A cluster of highly shared sequence variants was judged likely to be a technical artifact of the sequencing pipeline. A further reported finding was that TCR beta sequences accurately predicted the HLA-A and HLA-B alleles for most subjects in the first cohort. Several of the top co-occurrence clusters appeared to be linked to parvovirus B19, influenza, CMV and Epstein-Barr virus, according to a later analysis. In a later analysis, HLA-associated TCR beta chains were found to be more clonally expanded and to have lower generation probabilities than equally common non-associated chains. In a later analysis, some 17,000 TCR beta sequences were associated with specific HLA alleles at a false discovery rate of 0.05.

Concerning this clone itself: It has no known antigen specificity. No base qualities exist here, and no much larger clone lies one base off it.

Taken from cysteine to phenylalanine, the CDR3 has 15 residues. Only the CDR3 DNA is retained, 45 bases long and in frame from the first base. From a lookup of the germline V gene, CDR1 and CDR2 are KGHSH and LQKENI. Library generation was performed with the immunoSEQ multiplex PCR assay. A mixture of 60 forward primers for TCR Vbeta segments and 13 reverse primers for TCR Jbeta segments was used in the multiplex PCR. A multiplex PCR assay on genomic DNA amplified the CDR3 region of rearranged TCR beta genes. The Illumina HiSeq System was used to sequence the amplified TCR beta libraries as 87-base-pair reads. In the paper's pipeline: A later analysis tallied tens of millions of unique TCR beta chains across the 600 to 700 repertoires, and around 10 million of those chains were shared by two or more donors. A nearest-neighbor algorithm error-corrected the raw reads and collapsed the reads into unique sequences, merging closely related sequences to remove PCR and sequencing errors. Alignment of CDR3 sequences to IMGT reference sequences was used to assign V, D and J gene segments. For a sequence to be retained, a match of at least six nucleotides was required to both a V gene segment and a J gene segment. A rearrangement counted as productive if the CDR3 had no stop codons and remained in frame with V and J, and every other rearrangement counted as non-productive. Following IMGT convention, CDR3 was defined as the stretch from the second conserved V-encoded cysteine up to the conserved J-encoded phenylalanine. In an earlier analysis of approximately 500 of the donors, sequences lacking an unambiguous match to a single V gene segment were excluded. An earlier analysis of several hundred of the donors called V segments functional above 56.7% productive rearrangements and segregating when the between-donor standard deviation exceeded 5%. A statistical classification framework was built for diagnosing cytomegalovirus status from the catalog of TCR beta chain sequences. A later analysis assigned V and J genes by comparing TCR nucleotide sequences with IMGT/GENE-DB human TR gene sequences. Using the TCRdist pipeline, a later analysis assigned CDR3 sequences along with most-parsimonious VDJ recombination scenarios. A later analysis defined each TCR beta chain by its CDR3 amino acid sequence plus V-gene family, and excluded reads lacking a unique V-gene family. To address suspected cross-contamination and a sequencing artifact, a later analysis removed under 600 highly shared, low-generation-probability nucleotide sequences. In a later analysis, a clonal expansion index for each public chain was calculated from normalized within-repertoire ranks of inferred template counts. Generation probabilities in a later analysis came from a VDJ recombination model fitted to out-of-frame rearrangements, and those results were checked against IGoR. In a later analysis, hypergeometric tests were used to score TCR-TCR, TCR-HLA and TCR-CMV co-occurrence, with a repertoire-size bias correction applied to TCR pairs. A later analysis estimated false discovery rates by permuting HLA or CMV assignments 20 times. A later analysis grouped co-occurring TCRs with DBSCAN, adding TCRdist sequence similarity when clustering within HLA-allele-positive subsets. For co-occurrence clustering, repertoires with fewer than 30,000 or more than 120,000 public chains were excluded, along with roughly 5 repertoires with anomalous nucleotide sharing. TCRdb limited this immuneACCESS table to in-frame rearrangements with V and J called. A share of clones is missing; checked studies link under half to unresolved V genes, and the rest is unexplained. Clone size and the V and J calls come from that table; the DNA yielded D and trimming. This sample is represented by about 140,000 clones; 80% of them were singletons. 6.8% of the sample lies in the top ten.

In total, just over 650 healthy bone marrow donors made up the cohort. At the time of sampling, every cohort member was nominally healthy, though immune exposures that went unrecorded were likely present. The donor tested CMV seropositive and was one of the 289 seropositive cohort members. Every donor gave a peripheral blood sample, and the peripheral blood mononuclear cells from that sample were used for TCR beta sequencing. The Qiagen DNeasy Blood Extraction Kit was used to extract genomic DNA from the blood cell samples. The rearranged segments are TRBV18 and TRBJ2-5, and 7 junction bases match TRBD1. The tail of the sequence fits TRBJ2-7 better, so the J call may be wrong. The sample taken for sequencing was PBMCs. The origin of this receptor is a man aged 35-49 years in good health and CMV-seropositive. The DNA sequence is TGTGCCAGCTCACCCGGGACAGCGCGCTCCTACGAGCAGTACTTC. The encoded protein is CASSPGTARSYEQYF.